Listed here is a single T cell receptor beta chain. Its matching antigen is unknown. This entry comes from a study of Ad26.COV2.S vaccination and SARS-CoV-2 variants. Study information: Donor had been placed in the Ad26.COV2.S arm of the COV1001 trial. Recipients of Ad26.COV2.S got it intramuscularly, once or twice 56 days apart.

Treatment defined: 15 to 20 received Ad26.COV2.S at low or high dose, single or two shots; roughly five received placebo; per-sample allocation not given. Specimens were obtained on day 63 following the first vaccine or placebo injection. Study outcomes and limitations: Recipients given vaccine exceeded placebo recipients in spike-specific TCR breadth. Total T cell responses may have been underestimated by the TCR breadth and depth analyses.

This CDR3 has 14 amino acids. The germline gives CDR1 LNHDA, CDR2 SQIVND (reference sequence). Trimming took 3 bases from V and 3 from J, leaving 11 bases between them. Profiling relied on immunoSEQ multiplex PCR, and the TCRdb table lists in-frame clones only, not all of them. This table has about 390,000 clones, about 88% appearing once. The genes are TRBV19 and TRBJ1-1; no reliable D call. Source: peripheral blood, taken in a trial of Ad26.COV2.S vaccine versus placebo. This clonotype was obtained from a person aged 18-60 years who received the Ad26.COV2.S COVID-19 vaccine or a placebo. The CDR3 DNA sequence: TGTGCCAGTAGTATTCGACCCGGGGACACTGAAGCTTTCTTT. Its translation is CASSIRPGDTEAFF.